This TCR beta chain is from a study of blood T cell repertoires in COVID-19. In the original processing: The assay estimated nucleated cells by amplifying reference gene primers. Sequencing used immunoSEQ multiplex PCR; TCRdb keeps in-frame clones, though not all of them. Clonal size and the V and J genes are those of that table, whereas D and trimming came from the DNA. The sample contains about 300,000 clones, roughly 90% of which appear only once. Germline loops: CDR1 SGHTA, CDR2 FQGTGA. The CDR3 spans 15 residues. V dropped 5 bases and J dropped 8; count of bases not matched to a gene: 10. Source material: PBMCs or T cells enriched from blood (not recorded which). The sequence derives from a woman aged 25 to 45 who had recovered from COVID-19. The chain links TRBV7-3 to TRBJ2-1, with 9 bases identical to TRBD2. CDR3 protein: CASSVGAGGPDEQFF. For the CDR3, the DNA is TGTGCCAGCAGCGTCGGGGCGGGAGGGCCCGATGAGCAGTTCTTC.